What follows is one TCR beta chain and its context. Its antigen is not identified. The record originates from a study of cytomegalovirus exposure and HLA in healthy donors. Notes on the study in general: Donors were assumed by presence/absence analyses to have roughly uniform sequencing depth. Follow-up analysis seemed to connect common viral pathogens with several of the most significant clusters identified.

It was with 60 Vbeta and 13 Jbeta primers that the PCR ran. This table comes from immunoSEQ multiplex PCR, and its TCRdb copy is limited to in-frame clones, with some not included. The repertoire holds 150,000 to 200,000 clones, with around 87% as singletons. The CDR3 contains 15 residues. V was pared by 0 bases and J by 11 bases, with 14 bases between. Germline lookup yields CDR1 MGHRA and CDR2 YSYEKL. The sequenced sample was PBMCs. The receptor's source is a woman aged 18 to 35 in good health and CMV-seronegative. The chain carries TRBV4-1 and TRBJ1-6; the D is unclear. The CDR3 protein is CASSQENRSTAPLHF. The CDR3 nucleotides read TGCGCCAGCAGCCAAGAGAATAGAAGTACTGCACCCCTCCACTTT.